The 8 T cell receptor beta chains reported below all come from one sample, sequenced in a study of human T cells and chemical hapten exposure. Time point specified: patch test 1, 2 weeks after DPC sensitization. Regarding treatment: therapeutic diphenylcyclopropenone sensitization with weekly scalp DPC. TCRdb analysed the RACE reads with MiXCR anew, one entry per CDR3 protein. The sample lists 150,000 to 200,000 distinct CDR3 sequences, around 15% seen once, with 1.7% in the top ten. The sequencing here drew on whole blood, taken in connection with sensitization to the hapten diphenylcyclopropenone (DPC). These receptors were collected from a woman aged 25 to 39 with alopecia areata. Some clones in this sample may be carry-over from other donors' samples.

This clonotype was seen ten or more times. CDR3 in amino acids: CASSLRGVVNEQYF. DNA for the CDR3: TGTGCCAGCAGTCTCCGGGGGGTAGTCAACGAGCAGTACTTC. The chain uses TRBV28 and TRBJ2-7, with TRBD2 matching 7 bases. Germline V gene lookup returns CDR1 MDHEN and CDR2 SYDVKM. The CDR3 is 14 amino acids. V shed 5 bases, J shed 5 bases, and the junction held 9 bases outside the gene matches.

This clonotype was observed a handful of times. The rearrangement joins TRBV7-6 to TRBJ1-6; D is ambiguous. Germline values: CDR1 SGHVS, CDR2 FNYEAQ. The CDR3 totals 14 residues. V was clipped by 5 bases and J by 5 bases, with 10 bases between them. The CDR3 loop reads CASSPLTNNSPLHF. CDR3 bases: TGTGCCAGCAGCCCCCTGACGAATAATTCACCCCTCCACTTT.

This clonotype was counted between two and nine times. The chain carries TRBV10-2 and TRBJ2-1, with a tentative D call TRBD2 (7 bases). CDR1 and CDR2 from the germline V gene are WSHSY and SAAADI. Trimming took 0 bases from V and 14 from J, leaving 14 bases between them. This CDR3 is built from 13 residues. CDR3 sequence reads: CASSESGGGGEFF. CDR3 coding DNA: TGCGCCAGCAGTGAGTCGGGAGGGGGGGGAGAGTTCTTC.

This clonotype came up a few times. The CDR3 reads CASSGRGHTTNEKLFF. In DNA form, the CDR3 reads TGTGCCAGCAGCGGCAGAGGGCACACAACTAATGAAAAACTGTTTTTT. This chain joins TRBV9 and TRBJ1-4; D not certain. Germline-derived CDR1 and CDR2 are SGDLS and YYNGEE. The germline V and J ends were trimmed by 3 bases and 0 bases, with 12 bases remaining between them. CDR3 length equals 16 residues.

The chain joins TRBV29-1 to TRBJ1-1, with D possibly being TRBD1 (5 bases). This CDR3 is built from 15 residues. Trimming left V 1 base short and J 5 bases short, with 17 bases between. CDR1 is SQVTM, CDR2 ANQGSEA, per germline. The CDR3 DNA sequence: TGCAGCGTTGAAGTAGGGGCAGGAGGGATTACTGAAGCTTTCTTT. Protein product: CSVEVGAGGITEAFF.

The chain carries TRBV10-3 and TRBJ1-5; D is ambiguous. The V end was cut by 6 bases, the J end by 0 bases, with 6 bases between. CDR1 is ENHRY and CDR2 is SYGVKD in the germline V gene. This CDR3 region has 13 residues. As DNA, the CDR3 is TGTGCCATCAGGGGAGGTAGCAATCAGCCCCAGCATTTT. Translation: CAIRGGSNQPQHF.

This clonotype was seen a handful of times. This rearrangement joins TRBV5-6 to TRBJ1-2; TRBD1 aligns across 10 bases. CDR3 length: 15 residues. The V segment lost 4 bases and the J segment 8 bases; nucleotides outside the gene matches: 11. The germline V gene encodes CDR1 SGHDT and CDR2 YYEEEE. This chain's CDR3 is CASSTDRGRPYGYTF. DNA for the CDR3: TGTGCCAGCAGCACTGACAGGGGGCGTCCCTACGGCTACACCTTC.

CDR3 bases: TGTGCCAGCAGCTTGTCGTGGGGCTCCTACAATGAGCAGTTCTTC. Amino acid sequence: CASSLSWGSYNEQFF. The V gene is TRBV6-5, the J gene TRBJ2-1; no firm D call. There are 15 residues in the CDR3. Looked up from germline, CDR1 is MNHEY and CDR2 is SVGAGI. V was shortened by 6 bases and J by 0 bases, with 12 bases between the two germline ends.